The source of this TCR beta chain is a study of beta chain features in type 1 diabetes. The study, taken as a whole, reports: Significant though moderate, a shortening of TCRB CDR3s appeared in all four CD4+ subsets of Type 1 diabetes patients. Sequencing from cDNA could over-represent high-TCR-expressing cells.

CD4+ naive, central memory, regulatory and stem cell-like memory cells were sorted via CD45RO/CCR7/CD25/CD127/CD95/CD27. A single count supports this clone. What it binds is not known. Expressed TCRB transcripts were sequenced, since all the RNA that had been isolated was reverse transcribed. Measured with immunoSEQ multiplex PCR; TCRdb has only the in-frame clones, and not every one. Among hundreds of thousands of clones listed, 68% were seen once. There are 14 residues in the CDR3. Germline CDR1 and CDR2: SQVTM and ANQGSEA. V shed 6 bases, J shed 3 bases, and the junction held 4 bases outside the gene matches.

The chain uses TRBV29-1 and TRBJ2-1; 11 bases are shared with TRBD1. This TCR derives from a man younger than 45 in good health. The specimen was naive CD4+ T cells from blood. The CDR3 loop is CSVAGTGGYNEQFF. CDR3 in DNA: TGCAGCGTGGCCGGGACAGGGGGCTACAATGAGCAGTTCTTC.